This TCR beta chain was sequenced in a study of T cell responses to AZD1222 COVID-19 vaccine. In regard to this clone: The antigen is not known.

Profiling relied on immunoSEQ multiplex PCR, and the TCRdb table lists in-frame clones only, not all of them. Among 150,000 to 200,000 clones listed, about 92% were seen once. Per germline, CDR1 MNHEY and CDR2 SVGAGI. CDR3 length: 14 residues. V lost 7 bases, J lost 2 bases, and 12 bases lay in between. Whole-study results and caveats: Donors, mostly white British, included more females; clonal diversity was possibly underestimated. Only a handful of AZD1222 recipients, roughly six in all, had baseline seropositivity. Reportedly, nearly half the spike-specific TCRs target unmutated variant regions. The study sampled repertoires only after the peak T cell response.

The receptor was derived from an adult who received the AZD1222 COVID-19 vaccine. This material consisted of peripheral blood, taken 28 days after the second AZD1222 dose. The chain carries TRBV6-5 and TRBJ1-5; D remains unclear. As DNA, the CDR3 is TGTGCCAGCACTAACCCGGGCGGCAATCAGCCCCAGCATTTT. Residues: CASTNPGGNQPQHF.